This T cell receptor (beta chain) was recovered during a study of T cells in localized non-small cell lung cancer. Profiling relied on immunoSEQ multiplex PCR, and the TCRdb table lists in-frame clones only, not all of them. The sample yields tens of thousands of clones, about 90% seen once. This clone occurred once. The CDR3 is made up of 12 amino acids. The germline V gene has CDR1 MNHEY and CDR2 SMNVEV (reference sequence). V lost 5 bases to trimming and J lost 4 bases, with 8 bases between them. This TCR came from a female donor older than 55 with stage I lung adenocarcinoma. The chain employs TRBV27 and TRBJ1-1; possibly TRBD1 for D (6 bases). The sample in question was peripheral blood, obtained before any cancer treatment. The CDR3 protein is CASSRGGTEAFF. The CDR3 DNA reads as TGTGCCAGCAGTAGAGGGGGCACTGAAGCTTTCTTT.